This record covers a single T cell receptor beta chain. Antigen: not known. The PCR used 60 Vbeta and 13 Jbeta primers. The method was immunoSEQ multiplex PCR; TCRdb's version includes in-frame clones alone and lacks a portion of them. Among 250,000 to 350,000 clones listed, 80% to 90% were seen once. The sample comes from a study of cytomegalovirus exposure and HLA in healthy donors. Study overall: Membership in the Caucasian-associated ancestry cluster was found for around 81% of around 380 genotyped donors. Regarding the study as a whole: In an earlier analysis, most TCR beta V segments were productive about 90% or about 30% of the time. Later analysis found that TCR beta chains associated with HLA were more clonally expanded than other, equally common chains.

V lost 4 bases and J lost 2; bases outside the gene matches: 11. The CDR3 extends over 18 amino acids. CDR1 is MNHEY and CDR2 is SMNVEV in the germline V gene (reference sequence). The material sequenced was PBMCs. The rearrangement links TRBV27 to TRBJ2-6; TRBD1 matches 7 bases. This TCR came from a man aged 35 to 55 in good health and CMV-seropositive. The CDR3 DNA is TGTGCCAGCAGTTCCAACAGGGGAATGTCGACTGGGGCCAACGTCCTGACTTTC. This codes for CASSSNRGMSTGANVLTF.